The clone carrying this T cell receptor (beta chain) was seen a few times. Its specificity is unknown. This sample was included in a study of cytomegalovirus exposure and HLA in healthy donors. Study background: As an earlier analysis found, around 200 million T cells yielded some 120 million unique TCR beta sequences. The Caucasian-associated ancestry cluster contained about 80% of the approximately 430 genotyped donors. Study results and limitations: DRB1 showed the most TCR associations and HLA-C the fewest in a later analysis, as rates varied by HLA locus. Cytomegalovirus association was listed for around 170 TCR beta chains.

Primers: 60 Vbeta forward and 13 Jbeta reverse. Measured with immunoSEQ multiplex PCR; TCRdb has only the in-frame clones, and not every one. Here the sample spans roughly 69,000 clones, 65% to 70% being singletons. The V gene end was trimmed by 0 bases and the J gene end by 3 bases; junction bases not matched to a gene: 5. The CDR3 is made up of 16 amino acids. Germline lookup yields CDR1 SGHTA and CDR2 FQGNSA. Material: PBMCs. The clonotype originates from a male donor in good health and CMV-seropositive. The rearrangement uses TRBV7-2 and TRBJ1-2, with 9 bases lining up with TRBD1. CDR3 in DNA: TGTGCCAGCAGCTTAGCGACGGGACAGGGCGACTATGGCTACACCTTC. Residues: CASSLATGQGDYGYTF.